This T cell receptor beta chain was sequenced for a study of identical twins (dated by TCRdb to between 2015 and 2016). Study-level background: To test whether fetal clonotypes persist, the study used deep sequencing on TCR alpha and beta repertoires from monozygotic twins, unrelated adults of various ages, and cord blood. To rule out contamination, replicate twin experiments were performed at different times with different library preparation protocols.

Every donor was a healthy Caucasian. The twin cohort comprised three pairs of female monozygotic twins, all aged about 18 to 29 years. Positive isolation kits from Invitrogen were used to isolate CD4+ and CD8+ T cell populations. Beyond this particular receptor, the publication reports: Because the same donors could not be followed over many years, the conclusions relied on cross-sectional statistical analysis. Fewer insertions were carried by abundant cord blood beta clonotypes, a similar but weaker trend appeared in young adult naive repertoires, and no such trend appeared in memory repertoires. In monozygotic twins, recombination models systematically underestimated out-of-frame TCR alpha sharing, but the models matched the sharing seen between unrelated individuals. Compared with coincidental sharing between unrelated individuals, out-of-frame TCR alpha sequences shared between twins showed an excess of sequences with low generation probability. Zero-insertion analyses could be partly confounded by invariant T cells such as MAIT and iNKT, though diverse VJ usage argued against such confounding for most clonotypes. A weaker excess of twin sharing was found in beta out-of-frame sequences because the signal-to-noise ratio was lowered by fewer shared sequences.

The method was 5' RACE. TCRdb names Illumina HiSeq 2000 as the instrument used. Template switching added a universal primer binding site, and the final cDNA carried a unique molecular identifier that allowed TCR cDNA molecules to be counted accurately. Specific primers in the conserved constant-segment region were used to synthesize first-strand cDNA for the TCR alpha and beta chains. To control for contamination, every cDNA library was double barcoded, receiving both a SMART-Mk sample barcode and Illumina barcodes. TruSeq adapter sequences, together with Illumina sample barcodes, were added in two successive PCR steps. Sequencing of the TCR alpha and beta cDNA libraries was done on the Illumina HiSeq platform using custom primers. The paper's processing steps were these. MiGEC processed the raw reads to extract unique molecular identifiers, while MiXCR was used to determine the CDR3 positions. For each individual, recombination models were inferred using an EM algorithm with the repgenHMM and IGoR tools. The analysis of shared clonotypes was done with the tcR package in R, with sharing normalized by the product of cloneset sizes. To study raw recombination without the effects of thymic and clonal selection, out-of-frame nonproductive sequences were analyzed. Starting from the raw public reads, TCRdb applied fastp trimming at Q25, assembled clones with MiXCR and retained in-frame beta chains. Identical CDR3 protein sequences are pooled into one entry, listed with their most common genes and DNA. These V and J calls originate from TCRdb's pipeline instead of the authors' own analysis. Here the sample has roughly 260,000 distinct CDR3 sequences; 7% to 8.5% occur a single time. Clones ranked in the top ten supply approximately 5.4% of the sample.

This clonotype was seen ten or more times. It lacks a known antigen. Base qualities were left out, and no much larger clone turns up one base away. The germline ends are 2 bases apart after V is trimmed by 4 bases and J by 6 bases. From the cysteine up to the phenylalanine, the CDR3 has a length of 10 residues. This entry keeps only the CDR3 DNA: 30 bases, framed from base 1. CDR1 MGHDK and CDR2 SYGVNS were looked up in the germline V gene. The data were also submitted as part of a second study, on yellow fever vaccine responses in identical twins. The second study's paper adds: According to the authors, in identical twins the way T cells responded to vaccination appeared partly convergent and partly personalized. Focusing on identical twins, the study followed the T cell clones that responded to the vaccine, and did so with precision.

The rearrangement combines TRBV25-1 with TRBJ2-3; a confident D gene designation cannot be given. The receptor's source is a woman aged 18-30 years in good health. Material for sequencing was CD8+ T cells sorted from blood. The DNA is TGTGCCAGCAGTGCCGATACGCAGTATTTT. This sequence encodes CASSADTQYF.